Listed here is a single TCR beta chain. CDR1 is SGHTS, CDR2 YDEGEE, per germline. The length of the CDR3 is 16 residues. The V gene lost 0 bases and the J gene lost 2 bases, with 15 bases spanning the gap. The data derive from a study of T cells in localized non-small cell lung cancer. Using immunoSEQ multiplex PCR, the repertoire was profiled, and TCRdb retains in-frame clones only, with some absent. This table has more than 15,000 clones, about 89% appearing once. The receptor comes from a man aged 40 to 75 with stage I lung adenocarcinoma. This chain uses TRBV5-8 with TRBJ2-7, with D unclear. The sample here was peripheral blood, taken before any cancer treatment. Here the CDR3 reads CASSLGAKGITYEQYF. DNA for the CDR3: TGTGCCAGCAGCTTGGGGGCCAAGGGAATCACCTACGAGCAGTACTTC.